What follows is one T cell receptor (beta chain) and its context. What it recognizes is unknown. The CDR3 contains 14 residues. V dropped 5 bases and J dropped 11 bases, with 24 bases sitting between them. Germline V gene lookup returns CDR1 SQVTM and CDR2 ANQGSEA. PCR was performed using 60 Vbeta and 13 Jbeta primers. Assay used: immunoSEQ multiplex PCR; TCRdb lists only in-frame clones, some missing. The sample holds 130,000 to 150,000 clones, roughly four fifths seen once. The data were obtained in a study of cytomegalovirus exposure and HLA in healthy donors. Broader study findings: Most TCR beta V segments were productive about 87% or about 30% of the time in an earlier analysis. In all likelihood, a cluster of highly shared sequence variants was a sequencing artifact. In a later analysis, specific HLA alleles were associated with approximately 16,000 TCR beta sequences at a 0.05 false discovery rate.

The chain recombines TRBV29-1 with TRBJ2-5, with D perhaps matching TRBD2 (6 bases). The sequenced sample consisted of PBMCs. This clonotype was obtained from a woman between 45 and 65 years old in good health and CMV-seropositive. This CDR3 reads CSVSESGPTGEQYF. The CDR3 coding sequence is TGCAGCGTTTCGGAATCGGGACCCACGGGAGAGCAGTACTTC.